The 23 T cell receptor beta chains reported below all come from one sample, sequenced in a study of blood T cell repertoires in COVID-19 (TCRdb year 2020). The method was the immunoSEQ multiplex PCR assay. TCRdb holds this immuneACCESS table with in-frame rearrangements only. Some clones are missing; in checked studies, unresolved V genes explain under half, and the rest has no known cause. This sample has about 250,000 clones in its table, and approximately 83% of those were observed once. The top ten clones comprise more than 15% of the sample. Sequencing was performed on peripheral blood. These receptors were taken from a person between 65 and 79 years old with COVID-19, enrolled during active disease.

This chain connects TRBV3-1 (or the pseudogene TRBV3-2) to TRBJ1-6; TRBD1 is a possible D gene (5 bases). CDR1 and CDR2 (germline): LGHDT, YNNKEL (reference sequence). This CDR3 is built from 13 residues. Trimming cost V 4 bases and J 7 bases, with 8 bases left between them. The CDR3 here is CASSPGGNSPLHF. The CDR3 region has the DNA TGTGCCAGCAGCCCGGGGGGGAATTCACCCCTCCACTTT.

The CDR3 region has the DNA TGTGCCAGCAGCCCCGGGACAGAGAGCTCTGTATATGGCTACACCTTC. This encodes CASSPGTESSVYGYTF. The chain carries TRBV9 and TRBJ1-2, with TRBD1 identical over 7 bases. V was pared by 4 bases and J by 5 bases, with 14 bases of the junction left unmatched. The CDR3 is 16 amino acids. Germline V gene data show CDR1 as SGDLS and CDR2 as YYNGEE.

This rearrangement joins TRBV4-2 to TRBJ2-3, with unresolved D. V was cut by 1 base and J by 5 bases, with 7 bases left in between. The CDR3 sequence is 13 residues long. Germline V CDR1 and CDR2: LGHNA, YNFKEQ. The CDR3 bases are TGTGCCAGCAGCCAAGGTCGTCTAGATACGCAGTATTTT. This codes for CASSQGRLDTQYF.

J is TRBJ2-3 and V is TRBV3-1 (or the pseudogene TRBV3-2); tentative D call: TRBD2 (7 bases). The CDR3 consists of 16 residues. V was clipped by 1 base and J by 2 bases, with 13 bases between them. Looked up from germline, CDR1 is LGHDT and CDR2 is YNNKEL (reference sequence). The CDR3 sequence is CASSQVGGGLTDTQYF. CDR3 in DNA: TGTGCCAGCAGCCAAGTTGGCGGGGGCCTCACAGATACGCAGTATTTT.

V and J are TRBV5-6 and TRBJ2-3; 10 nucleotides match TRBD2. The CDR3 extends over 16 amino acids. In germline, CDR1 is SGHDT, CDR2 YYEEEE. The trim removed 4 bases at V and 5 bases at J, leaving 10 bases unmatched. The CDR3 loop is CASSPMLAGDGDTQYF. The CDR3 bases are TGTGCCAGCAGCCCGATGCTAGCGGGGGATGGAGATACGCAGTATTTT.

The rearrangement joins TRBV5-6 to TRBJ2-5; the match to TRBD2 covers 11 bases. The J segment lost 3 bases and the V segment lost 2 bases, leaving 3 bases of the junction unmatched. Per germline, CDR1 SGHDT and CDR2 YYEEEE. The CDR3 is 15 residues long. The CDR3 DNA reads as TGTGCCAGCAGCTTACTAGCGGGGGTTAAAGAGACCCAGTACTTC. Translation gives CASSLLAGVKETQYF.

The V gene is TRBV27, the J gene TRBJ2-1, with a weak D call TRBD2 (6 bases). The CDR3 loop spans 16 amino acids. Deletions cut 5 bases from V and 5 bases from J, with 19 bases between. Germline-derived CDR1 and CDR2 are MNHEY and SMNVEV (reference sequence). The CDR3 loop is CASSPQWRRGNNEQFF. CDR3 nucleotides: TGTGCCAGCAGTCCCCAATGGAGGCGGGGCAACAATGAGCAGTTCTTC.

Only one count was recorded for this clone. This chain uses TRBV2 with TRBJ1-2; D may be TRBD1 (6 bases). Per germline, CDR1 SNHLY and CDR2 FYNNEI. CDR3 length: 14 residues. V lost 6 bases and J 8 bases, leaving 19 bases between the germline ends. The CDR3 DNA sequence: TGTGCCAGCAGGGGAGACAGGCGACCGGGGGGCTACACCTTC. As protein: CASRGDRRPGGYTF.

The chain couples TRBV19 to TRBJ2-5; 8 bases line up with TRBD1. The junction had 9 bases not matched to a gene; V was cut back by 4 bases and J by 5 bases. The germline V gene encodes CDR1 LNHDA and CDR2 SQIVND (reference sequence). The CDR3 sequence is 15 residues long. The CDR3 DNA follows: TGTGCCAGTAGTACCGGACAGGGCAAGGGGGAGACCCAGTACTTC. Translating gives CASSTGQGKGETQYF.

The chain has TRBV3-1 (or the pseudogene TRBV3-2) and TRBJ2-1; 8 nucleotides agree with TRBD2. CDR3 size: 15 residues. The J segment lost 2 bases and the V segment lost 4 bases, leaving 4 bases of the junction unmatched. Germline CDR1 and CDR2: LGHDT and YNNKEL (reference sequence). The CDR3 DNA reads TGTGCCAGCAGCCTGGTAGCGGGACCCTACAATGAGCAGTTCTTC. Its translation is CASSLVAGPYNEQFF.

V is TRBV2 and J is TRBJ1-2; 9 bases are shared with TRBD1. Germline V gene data show CDR1 as SNHLY and CDR2 as FYNNEI. The CDR3 is made up of 16 amino acids. Losses at the gene ends were 0 bases for V and 7 bases for J; bases not matched to a gene: 9. CDR3 protein: CASSEARTGGGGGYTF. DNA of the CDR3: TGTGCCAGCAGTGAAGCGCGCACAGGGGGCGGGGGTGGCTACACCTTC.

The rearrangement links TRBV28 to TRBJ2-7, with D perhaps TRBD2 (5 bases). V lost 9 bases, J lost 1 base, and 22 bases lay in between. The CDR3 loop spans 16 amino acids. Germline CDR1 is MDHEN and CDR2 is SYDVKM. CDR3 DNA sequence: TGTGCCAGTCCACCAGGAGGTAGGGTTTTTTCCTACGAGCAGTACTTC. This translates into CASPPGGRVFSYEQYF.

The chain joins TRBV18 to TRBJ1-6, with D uncertain. The CDR3 is 13 residues long. V lost 3 bases and J 10 bases, leaving 10 bases between the germline ends. Germline lookup yields CDR1 KGHSH and CDR2 LQKENI. In DNA form, the CDR3 reads TGTGCCAGCTCACCTCTCCGGGAATCACCCCTCCACTTT. It codes for CASSPLRESPLHF.

V gene TRBV4-3 combines with J gene TRBJ2-3; a possible D gene is TRBD2 (5 bases). This CDR3 contains 16 residues. Germline assignment: CDR1 LGHNA and CDR2 YSLEER. Between the trimmed V and J ends, which lost 0 bases and 7 bases, there was a span of 17 bases. This CDR3 reads CASSQDAQRRGNTQYF. The CDR3 nucleotides read TGCGCCAGCAGCCAAGATGCCCAGCGGCGTGGAAATACGCAGTATTTT.

The chain employs TRBV4-2 and TRBJ2-1, with 12 bases lining up with TRBD2. CDR1 is LGHNA, CDR2 YNFKEQ, per germline. V was pared by 2 bases and J by 2 bases, with 7 bases of the junction left unmatched. This CDR3 is built from 18 residues. CDR3 in DNA: TGTGCCAGCAGCCAAAGTCCTAGCGGGAGGGCCGCCTACAATGAGCAGTTCTTC. It translates to CASSQSPSGRAAYNEQFF.

This rearrangement joins TRBV19 to TRBJ2-7; 9 bases map to TRBD1. CDR1 and CDR2 from the germline V gene are LNHDA and SQIVND (reference sequence). The CDR3 totals 15 residues. The junction had 9 bases not matched to a gene; V was cut back by 5 bases and J by 4 bases. The CDR3 reads CASSPLGQGRYEQYF. CDR3 DNA: TGTGCCAGTAGTCCACTCGGACAGGGGCGTTACGAGCAGTACTTC.

A few counts support this clone. Here the CDR3 reads CAISSIQGNSPLHF. CDR3 sequence (DNA): TGTGCCATAAGCAGTATACAGGGAAATTCACCCCTCCACTTT. The chain combines TRBV6-6 with TRBJ1-6; tentatively, D is TRBD1 (6 bases). The germline CDR1 and CDR2 sequences are MNHNY and SVGAGI (reference sequence). V shed 10 bases and J shed 7 bases, with 17 bases lying between them. The CDR3 is 14 amino acids.

Worth noting for this clone: Other DNA sequences from this sample encode an identical CDR3 as well. The chain carries TRBV7-9 and TRBJ1-1; TRBD1 matches 11 bases. With V trimmed by 5 bases and J by 5 bases, 7 bases remained unmatched. The CDR3 loop spans 15 amino acids. Per the germline V gene, CDR1 is SEHNR and CDR2 is FQNEAQ (reference sequence). The CDR3 sequence is CASSGRTGGRTEAFF. The CDR3 DNA reads TGTGCCAGCAGCGGCCGGACAGGGGGCCGGACTGAAGCTTTCTTT.

The gene calls are TRBV7-2 and TRBJ2-5, with D perhaps TRBD2 (6 bases). Per the germline V gene, CDR1 is SGHTA and CDR2 is FQGNSA. Between the trimmed V and J ends, which lost 3 bases and 3 bases, there was a span of 17 bases. The CDR3 runs 16 residues. The CDR3 nucleotides are TGTGCCAGCAGCTTGGTAATAGCGGTAATCAAAGAGACCCAGTACTTC. It codes for CASSLVIAVIKETQYF.

The chain employs TRBV7-2 and TRBJ2-1; 12 bases are a match to TRBD1. With 1 base clipped from V and 7 bases from J, the junction kept 5 bases outside the gene matches. There are 16 residues in the CDR3. CDR1 is SGHTA, CDR2 FQGNSA, per germline. CDR3 coding DNA: TGTGCCAGCAGCTTAGAAGGGACAGGGGGCTGGAATGAGCAGTTCTTC. It yields the protein CASSLEGTGGWNEQFF.

The chain has TRBV21-1 and TRBJ2-3; the D call TRBD2 from the table was never checked on the DNA. TRBV21-1 is tagged as a pseudogene. This CDR3 spans 18 amino acids. CDR3 nucleotide sequence: TGTGCCAGCAGCAAACGTCCCTTCCTAGCGGGGGGCACAGATACGCAGTATTTT. Protein: CASSKRPFLAGGTDTQYF.

This chain joins TRBV6-5 and TRBJ2-5, with a possible D match to TRBD1 (5 bases). Deletions cut 6 bases from V and 9 bases from J, with 14 bases between. CDR3 length: 12 amino acids. CDR1 and CDR2 (germline): MNHEY, SVGAGI. The CDR3 here is CASRDQQAAQYF. CDR3 DNA: TGTGCCAGCAGGGACCAACAGGCGGCCCAGTACTTC.

The chain uses TRBV7-2 and TRBJ2-5, with a weak D call TRBD1 (5 bases). The germline CDR1 and CDR2 sequences are SGHTA and FQGNSA. The V and J ends lost 1 base and 5 bases respectively, with 11 bases between them. The CDR3 sequence is 14 residues long. The CDR3 here is CASSLDQGPETQYF. Written as DNA, the CDR3 is TGTGCCAGCAGCTTAGATCAGGGTCCCGAGACCCAGTACTTC.